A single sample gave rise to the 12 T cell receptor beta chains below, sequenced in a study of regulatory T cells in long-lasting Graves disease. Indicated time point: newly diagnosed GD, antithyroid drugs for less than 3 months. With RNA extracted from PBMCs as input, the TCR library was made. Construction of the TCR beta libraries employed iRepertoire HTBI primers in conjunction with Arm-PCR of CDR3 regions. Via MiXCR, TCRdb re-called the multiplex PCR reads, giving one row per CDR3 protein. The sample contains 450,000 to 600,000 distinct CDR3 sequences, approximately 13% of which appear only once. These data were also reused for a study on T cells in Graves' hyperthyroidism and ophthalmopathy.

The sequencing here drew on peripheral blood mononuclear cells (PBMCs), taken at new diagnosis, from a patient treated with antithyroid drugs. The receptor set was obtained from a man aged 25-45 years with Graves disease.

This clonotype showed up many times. CDR3 in DNA: TGTGCCAGCAGTAGCGGGGGGAAGAACATTCAGTACTTC. This translates into CASSSGGKNIQYF. The rearrangement links TRBV6-1 to TRBJ2-4; 9 nucleotides align to TRBD2. V shed 5 bases and J 7 bases; nucleotides not matched to a gene: 3. CDR1 MNHNS and CDR2 SASEGT come from the germline V gene. The CDR3 is 13 amino acids.

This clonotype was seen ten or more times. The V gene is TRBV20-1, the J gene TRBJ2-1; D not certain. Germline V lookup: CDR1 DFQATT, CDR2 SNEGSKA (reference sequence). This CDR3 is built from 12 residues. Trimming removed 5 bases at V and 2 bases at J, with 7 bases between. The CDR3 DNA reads TGCAGTGCTGGTTATCCCTACAATGAGCAGTTCTTC. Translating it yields CSAGYPYNEQFF.

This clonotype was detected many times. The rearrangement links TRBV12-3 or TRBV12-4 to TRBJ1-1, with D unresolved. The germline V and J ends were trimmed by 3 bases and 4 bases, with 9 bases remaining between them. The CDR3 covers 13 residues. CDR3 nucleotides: TGTGCCAGCAGTTTTTACGCGGCCACTGAAGCTTTCTTT. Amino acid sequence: CASSFYAATEAFF.

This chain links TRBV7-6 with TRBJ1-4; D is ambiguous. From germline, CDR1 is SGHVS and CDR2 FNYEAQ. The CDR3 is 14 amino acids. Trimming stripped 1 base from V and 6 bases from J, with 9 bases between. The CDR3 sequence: CASSLESFDEKLFF. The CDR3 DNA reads TGTGCCAGCAGCTTAGAAAGTTTTGATGAAAAACTGTTTTTT. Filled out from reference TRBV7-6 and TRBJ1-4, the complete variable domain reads GAGVSQSPRYKVTKRGQDVALRCDPISGHVSLYWYRQALGQGPEFLTYFNYEAQQDKSGLPNDRFSAERPEGSISTLTIQRTEQRDSAMYRCASSLESFDEKLFFGSGTQLSVL.

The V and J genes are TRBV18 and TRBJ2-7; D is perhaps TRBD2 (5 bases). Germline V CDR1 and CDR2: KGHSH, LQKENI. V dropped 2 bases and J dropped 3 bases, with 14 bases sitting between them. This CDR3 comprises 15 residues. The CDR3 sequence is CASSPSIAGSYEQYF. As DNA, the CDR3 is TGTGCCAGCTCACCATCGATCGCGGGCAGCTACGAGCAGTACTTC.

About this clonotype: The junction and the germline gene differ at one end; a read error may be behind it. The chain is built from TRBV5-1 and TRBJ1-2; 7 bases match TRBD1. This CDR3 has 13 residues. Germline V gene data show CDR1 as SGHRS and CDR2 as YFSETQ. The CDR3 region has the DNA TGCGCCGGCAGCTTGGGCAGGGGGGATGGCTACACCTTC. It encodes CAGSLGRGDGYTF.

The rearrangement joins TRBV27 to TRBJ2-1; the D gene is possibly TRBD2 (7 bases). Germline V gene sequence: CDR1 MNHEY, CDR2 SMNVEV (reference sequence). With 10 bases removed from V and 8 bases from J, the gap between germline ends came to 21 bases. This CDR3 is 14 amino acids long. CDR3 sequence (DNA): TGTGCCACCACCTCCGGGGGAGGGGGGGATGAGCAGTTCTTC. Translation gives CATTSGGGGDEQFF.

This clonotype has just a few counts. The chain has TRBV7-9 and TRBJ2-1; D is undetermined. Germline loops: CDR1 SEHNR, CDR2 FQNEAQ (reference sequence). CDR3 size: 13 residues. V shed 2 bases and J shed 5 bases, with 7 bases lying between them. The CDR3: CASSLWSNNEQFF. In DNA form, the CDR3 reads TGTGCCAGCAGCTTATGGTCCAACAATGAGCAGTTCTTC.

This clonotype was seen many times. CDR3 sequence (DNA): TGTGCCATCAGTGAAGGTCCCAGCTCCATCGCTTCACCCCTCCACTTT. This translates into CAISEGPSSIASPLHF. The chain links TRBV10-3 to TRBJ1-6; D uncertain. CDR1 ENHRY and CDR2 SYGVKD come from the germline V gene. The CDR3 runs to 16 residues. Trimming removed 3 bases from V and 9 bases from J, with 18 bases in between.

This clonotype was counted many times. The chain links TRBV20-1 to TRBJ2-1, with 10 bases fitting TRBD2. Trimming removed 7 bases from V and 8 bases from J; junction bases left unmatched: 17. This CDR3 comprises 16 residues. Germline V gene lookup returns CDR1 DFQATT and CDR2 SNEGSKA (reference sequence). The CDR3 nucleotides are TGCAGTGTACGGGGGGGACCCAGAGCGGGGGGGGATGAGCAGTTCTTC. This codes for CSVRGGPRAGGDEQFF.

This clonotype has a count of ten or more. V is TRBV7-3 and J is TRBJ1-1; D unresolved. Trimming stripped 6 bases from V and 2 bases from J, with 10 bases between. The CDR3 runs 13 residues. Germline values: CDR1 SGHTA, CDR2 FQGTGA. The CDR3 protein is CASSSGGNTEAFF. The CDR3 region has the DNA TGTGCCAGCAGTTCCGGCGGAAACACTGAAGCTTTCTTT.

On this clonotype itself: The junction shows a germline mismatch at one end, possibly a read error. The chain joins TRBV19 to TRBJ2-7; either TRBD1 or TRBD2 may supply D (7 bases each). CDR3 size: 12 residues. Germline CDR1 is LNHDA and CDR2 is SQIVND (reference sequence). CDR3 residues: CASSIGGGQPYF. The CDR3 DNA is TGTGCCAGTAGTATAGGCGGGGGACAGCCATATTTC.